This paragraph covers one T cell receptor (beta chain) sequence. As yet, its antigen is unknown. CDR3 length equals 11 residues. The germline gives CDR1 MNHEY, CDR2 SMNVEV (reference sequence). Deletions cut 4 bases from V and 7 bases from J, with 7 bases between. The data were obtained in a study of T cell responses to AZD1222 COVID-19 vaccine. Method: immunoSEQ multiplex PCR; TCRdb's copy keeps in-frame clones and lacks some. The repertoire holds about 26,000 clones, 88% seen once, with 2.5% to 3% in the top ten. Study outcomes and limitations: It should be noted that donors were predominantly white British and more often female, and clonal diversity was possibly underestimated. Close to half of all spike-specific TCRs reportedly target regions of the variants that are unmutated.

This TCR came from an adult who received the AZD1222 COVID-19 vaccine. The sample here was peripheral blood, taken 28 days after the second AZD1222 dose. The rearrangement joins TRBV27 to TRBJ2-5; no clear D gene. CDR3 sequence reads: CASSSRGTQYF. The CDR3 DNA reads TGTGCCAGCAGTTCCCGTGGGACCCAGTACTTC.